These 15 T cell receptor beta chains were all obtained from the same sample, sequenced in a study of blood T cell repertoires in COVID-19. TCRdb's table, derived via immunoSEQ multiplex PCR, lists solely in-frame clones and lacks some. The data contain 150,000 to 180,000 clones, approximately 80% of them singletons. Sequencing input: peripheral blood. These receptor sequences come from a woman aged 60-70 years with COVID-19, enrolled during active disease.

The chain recombines TRBV29-1 with TRBJ2-5; 8 bases match TRBD2. Germline CDR1 and CDR2: SQVTM and ANQGSEA. V dropped 8 bases and J dropped 5; count of bases not matched to a gene: 10. The CDR3 runs to 13 residues. CDR3 amino acids: CSFSWTSWETQYF. The DNA of the CDR3 is TGCAGCTTTTCTTGGACTAGCTGGGAGACCCAGTACTTC.

This rearrangement joins TRBV24-1 to TRBJ1-2, with D perhaps TRBD1 (5 bases). CDR3 length: 13 amino acids. The germline gives CDR1 KGHDR, CDR2 SFDVKD. The V gene lost 2 bases and the J gene lost 6 bases, with 9 bases spanning the gap. The CDR3 reads CATSDSAGDGYTF. In nucleotides, the CDR3 is TGTGCCACCAGTGATTCTGCGGGGGATGGCTACACCTTC.

V usage is TRBV9 and J usage is TRBJ2-3; a possible D gene is TRBD2 (5 bases). CDR3 length: 14 residues. Trimming pared 3 bases from V and 3 bases from J, leaving 11 bases between. Germline V gives CDR1 SGDLS, CDR2 YYNGEE. The CDR3 DNA is TGTGCCAGCAGCGAGAGGGAAATAACAGATACGCAGTATTTT. Translated: CASSEREITDTQYF.

This clone was counted once. This rearrangement joins TRBV2 to TRBJ2-1; the match to TRBD2 covers 15 bases. V dropped 5 bases and J dropped 8; count of bases not matched to a gene: 4. The CDR3 extends over 15 amino acids. Germline loops: CDR1 SNHLY, CDR2 FYNNEI. This chain's CDR3 is CASSWTSGREDEQFF. The CDR3, as DNA: TGTGCCAGCAGTTGGACTAGCGGGAGGGAGGATGAGCAGTTCTTC.

This clone was counted a single time. This chain joins TRBV5-6 and TRBJ1-4; 9 bases line up with TRBD1. Germline CDR1 SGHDT, CDR2 YYEEEE. The CDR3 has 16 residues. Unmatched junction bases numbered 11, after V lost 4 bases and J lost 7 bases. The DNA of the CDR3 is TGTGCCAGCAGCCTCCGTGGGGACAGGGAAGGTGAAAAACTGTTTTTT. Amino acid sequence: CASSLRGDREGEKLFF. The whole variable domain, remainder taken from reference TRBV5-6 and TRBJ1-4, is DAGVTQSPTHLIKTRGQQVTLRCSPKSGHDTVSWYQQALGQGPQFIFQYYEEEERQRGNFPDRFSGHQFPNYSSELNVNALLLGDSALYLCASSLRGDREGEKLFFGSGTQLSVL.

The chain employs TRBV25-1 and TRBJ1-3; D uncertain. CDR1 and CDR2 (germline): MGHDK, SYGVNS. The germline V and J ends were trimmed by 7 bases and 4 bases, with 11 bases remaining between them. The CDR3 consists of 13 residues. CDR3 sequence reads: CASNEGRGNTIYF. The CDR3 DNA follows: TGTGCCAGCAACGAGGGAAGGGGAAACACCATATATTTT.

The chain links TRBV19 to TRBJ1-6, with 9 bases that match TRBD1. The CDR3 contains 16 residues. V shed 5 bases and J 6 bases; nucleotides not matched to a gene: 8. Germline CDR1 is LNHDA and CDR2 is SQIVND (reference sequence). CDR3 residues: CASSPRPGQGNSPLHF. CDR3 bases: TGTGCCAGTAGTCCACGACCGGGACAGGGTAATTCACCCCTCCACTTT.

The chain has TRBV5-6 and TRBJ1-1; D might be TRBD1 (6 bases). The CDR3 sequence is 13 residues long. V was pared by 2 bases and J by 4 bases, with 9 bases between. Per germline, CDR1 SGHDT and CDR2 YYEEEE. The CDR3 DNA is TGTGCCAGCAGCTTCACAGGGAGCACTGAAGCTTTCTTT. Residues: CASSFTGSTEAFF.

This rearrangement joins TRBV18 to TRBJ1-3; TRBD1 matches at 11 bases. V gave up 3 bases and J gave up 5 bases; unmatched junction bases: 3. The germline CDR1 and CDR2 sequences are KGHSH and LQKENI. The CDR3 is made up of 15 amino acids. DNA for the CDR3: TGTGCCAGCTCACCGGACAGGGGGCGAAGAAACACCATATATTTT. Its protein product is CASSPDRGRRNTIYF.

In DNA form, the CDR3 reads TGTGCCAGCAGCGTAGAACCACTAGCGTTGTACGAGCAGTACTTC. Amino acid sequence: CASSVEPLALYEQYF. This chain uses TRBV9 with TRBJ2-7; 7 nucleotides agree with TRBD2. The CDR3 covers 15 residues. V gave up 0 bases and J gave up 4 bases; unmatched junction bases: 7. The germline gives CDR1 SGDLS, CDR2 YYNGEE.

The chain carries TRBV2 and TRBJ1-6; possibly TRBD1 for D (5 bases). V shed 5 bases and J shed 10 bases, with 21 bases lying between them. Germline lookup yields CDR1 SNHLY and CDR2 FYNNEI. This CDR3 contains 16 residues. For the CDR3, the DNA is TGTGCCAGCAGTCCTTCCCTGCCGGCAGGGCGGTCACCCCTCCACTTT. It specifies CASSPSLPAGRSPLHF.

The CDR3 DNA reads as TGTGCCAGCACGAGGAGGGAGGGGTACAATGAGCAGTTCTTC. Its translation is CASTRREGYNEQFF. The chain combines TRBV25-1 with TRBJ2-1; 7 nucleotides match TRBD2. After removal of 7 bases from V and 4 bases from J, the junction contained 7 bases not matched to a gene. CDR1 and CDR2 from the germline V gene are MGHDK and SYGVNS. The CDR3 has 14 amino acids. Combining the CDR3 with reference TRBV25-1 and TRBJ2-1 gives the whole variable domain EADIYQTPRYLVIGTGKKITLECSQTMGHDKMYWYQQDPGMELHLIHYSYGVNSTEKGDLSSESTVSRIRTEHFPLTLESARPSHTSQYLCASTRREGYNEQFFGPGTRLTVL.

This sequence joins TRBV5-1 and TRBJ2-1, with D possibly matching TRBD1 (5 bases). V was clipped by 4 bases and J by 0 bases, with 14 bases between them. The CDR3 spans 16 residues. CDR1 and CDR2 from the germline V gene are SGHRS and YFSETQ. CDR3 sequence reads: CASSIPIDSSYNEQFF. The CDR3 nucleotides are TGCGCCAGCAGCATCCCTATTGACAGCTCCTACAATGAGCAGTTCTTC.

The V call is TRBV15, the J call TRBJ1-1; D remains unclear. Germline V gene lookup returns CDR1 LNHNV and CDR2 YYDKDF (reference sequence). V was clipped by 0 bases and J by 2 bases, with 10 bases between them. The CDR3 has 15 amino acids. The CDR3 loop reads CATSREGRFNTEAFF. In DNA, the CDR3 is TGTGCCACCAGCAGAGAGGGCAGATTTAACACTGAAGCTTTCTTT.

CDR3 region: CASSAQGAVYGYTF. The CDR3 DNA follows: TGTGCCAGCAGCGCACAGGGGGCAGTCTATGGCTACACCTTC. This chain links TRBV6-5 with TRBJ1-2; TRBD1 aligns across 9 bases. V was clipped by 6 bases and J by 4 bases; unmatched bases: 6. The germline gives CDR1 MNHEY, CDR2 SVGAGI. This CDR3 is built from 14 residues.